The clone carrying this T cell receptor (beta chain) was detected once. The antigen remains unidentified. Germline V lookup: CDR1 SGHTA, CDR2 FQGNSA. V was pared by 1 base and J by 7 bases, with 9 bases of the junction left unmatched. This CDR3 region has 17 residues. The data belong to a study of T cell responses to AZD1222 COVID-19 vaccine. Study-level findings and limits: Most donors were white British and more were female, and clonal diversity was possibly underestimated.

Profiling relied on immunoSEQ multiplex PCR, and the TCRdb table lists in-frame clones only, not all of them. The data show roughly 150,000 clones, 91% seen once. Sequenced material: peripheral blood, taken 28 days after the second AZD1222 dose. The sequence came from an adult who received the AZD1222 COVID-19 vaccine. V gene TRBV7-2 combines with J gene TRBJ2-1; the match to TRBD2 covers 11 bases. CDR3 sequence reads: CASSLDSIAGGRNEQFF. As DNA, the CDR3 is TGTGCCAGCAGCTTAGACAGTATAGCGGGGGGGCGGAATGAGCAGTTCTTC.